Below are 18 T cell receptor beta chains sequenced from a single sample in a study of early T cells in non-severe SARS-CoV-2 infection. TCRdb ran MiXCR on the 5' RACE reads and lists one entry per CDR3 protein. This table has roughly 35,000 distinct CDR3 sequences, 5.8% appearing once. The sequencing sample was made of whole blood. The receptors come from an adult who was a healthcare worker with PCR-confirmed SARS-CoV-2 infection or an uninfected control (not recorded which).

The table lists this clonotype with many counts. The genes are TRBV3-1 and TRBJ2-7; 8 bases line up with TRBD2. V shed 4 bases and J 5 bases; nucleotides not matched to a gene: 4. Germline loops: CDR1 LGHDT, CDR2 YNNKEL (reference sequence). The CDR3 runs to 13 residues. The CDR3 nucleotides read TGTGCCAGCAGCCGCCGGGGGGGCGACGAGCAGTACTTC. Translation: CASSRRGGDEQYF.

This clonotype has a count of ten or more. The DNA of the CDR3 is TGTGCCAGCTCAACGCCTAGCGGCCAGTACAATGAGCAGTTCTTC. Protein product: CASSTPSGQYNEQFF. The J gene is TRBJ2-1, the V gene TRBV18; TRBD2 aligns across 7 bases. Trimming at V came to 5 bases and at J to 4 bases, leaving 8 bases not matched to a gene. CDR1 is KGHSH and CDR2 is LQKENI in the germline V gene. There are 15 residues in the CDR3.

The chain uses TRBV20-1 and TRBJ2-3; D is uncertain. V lost 4 bases, J lost 0 bases, and 17 bases lay in between. This CDR3 has 16 residues. In germline, CDR1 is DFQATT, CDR2 SNEGSKA (reference sequence). The CDR3 DNA reads as TGCAGTGCTAAACCTCAGATCAGCGCTAGCACAGATACGCAGTATTTT. Its protein is CSAKPQISASTDTQYF.

The chain links TRBV4-2 to TRBJ2-2, with 7 bases matching TRBD1. The CDR3 spans 16 residues. Per germline, CDR1 LGHNA and CDR2 YNFKEQ. The J segment lost 5 bases and the V segment lost 0 bases, leaving 6 bases of the junction unmatched. CDR3 in amino acids: CASSQEFSGGTGELFF. CDR3 in DNA: TGTGCCAGCAGCCAAGAGTTTTCAGGGGGTACCGGGGAGCTGTTTTTT.

This clonotype was found many times. The chain joins TRBV14 to TRBJ2-3, with D unresolved. This CDR3 has 13 amino acids. CDR1 and CDR2 (germline): SGHDN, FVKESK. V gave up 5 bases and J gave up 14 bases, with 20 bases separating them. The CDR3 loop is CASSSSRLPTVYF. CDR3 in DNA: TGTGCCAGCAGCTCCTCCAGACTCCCAACGGTGTATTTT.

This sequence joins TRBV12-3 or TRBV12-4 and TRBJ2-7; possible D gene TRBD2, 6 bases. Trimming took off 6 bases at V and 1 base at J, with 16 bases between the two ends. The CDR3 has 15 residues. CDR3 residues: CASSPVTSKSYEQYF. In nucleotides, the CDR3 is TGTGCCAGCAGCCCCGTCACTAGCAAGTCCTACGAGCAGTACTTC.

The sample holds a few counts of this clonotype. This chain joins TRBV7-9 and TRBJ2-3; D is undetermined. This CDR3 region has 17 residues. V was clipped by 0 bases and J by 0 bases, with 13 bases between them. Germline CDR1 is SEHNR and CDR2 is FQNEAQ (reference sequence). The CDR3 DNA reads TGTGCCAGCAGCTTAGCGAGACTGAACCCGAGCACAGATACGCAGTATTTT. Translated: CASSLARLNPSTDTQYF.

This clonotype was picked up many times. V is TRBV7-3 and J is TRBJ1-5; no reliable D call. Germline V CDR1 and CDR2: SGHTA, FQGTGA. The CDR3 is 13 residues long. V was trimmed by 0 bases and J by 7 bases, leaving 7 bases between them. DNA for the CDR3: TGTGCCAGCAGCTTAACCACGGACCAGCCCCAGCATTTT. Its protein is CASSLTTDQPQHF.

This clonotype was observed at least ten times. The J gene is TRBJ2-5, the V gene TRBV7-8, with D unclear. The CDR3 consists of 17 residues. The V gene lost 4 bases and the J gene lost 7 bases, with 25 bases spanning the gap. Germline CDR1 is SGHVS and CDR2 is FQNEAQ. CDR3 nucleotide sequence: TGTGCCAGCAGCTCGAGTCCCAACCACCAGGTCCCGATGACCCAGTACTTC. The encoded protein is CASSSSPNHQVPMTQYF.

This clonotype has at least ten counts. The V gene is TRBV6-2 or TRBV6-3, the J gene TRBJ2-5, with 8 bases matching TRBD1. The V gene end was trimmed by 5 bases and the J gene end by 5 bases; junction bases not matched to a gene: 4. The CDR3 is 13 amino acids. CDR1 MNHEY and CDR2 SVGEGT come from the germline V gene. The CDR3 is CASSRTGSETQYF. Written as DNA, the CDR3 is TGTGCCAGCAGTAGGACAGGGTCCGAGACCCAGTACTTC.

This clonotype was detected ten times or more. This chain links TRBV9 with TRBJ2-4; a weak D match, TRBD1 (6 bases). Trimming removed 3 bases from V and 8 bases from J, with 18 bases in between. The CDR3 loop spans 15 amino acids. Germline loops: CDR1 SGDLS, CDR2 YYNGEE. The CDR3 loop is CASSGNQGPGDIQYF. DNA for the CDR3: TGTGCCAGCAGCGGAAACCAGGGGCCTGGGGACATTCAGTACTTC.

The sample holds a few counts of this clonotype. The chain carries TRBV6-6 and TRBJ2-3; 9 bases align to TRBD2. V was clipped by 5 bases and J by 3 bases; unmatched bases: 12. Germline-derived CDR1 and CDR2 are MNHNY and SVGAGI (reference sequence). The CDR3 covers 17 residues. CDR3 coding DNA: TGTGCCAGCAGTGGGGGGACTAGCAACCTGCTGACAGATACGCAGTATTTT. Translating gives CASSGGTSNLLTDTQYF.

The rearrangement links TRBV7-2 to TRBJ2-3; 10 bases match TRBD2. This CDR3 comprises 16 residues. Trimming cost V 0 bases and J 6 bases; bases outside gene matches: 6. Per the germline V gene, CDR1 is SGHTA and CDR2 is FQGNSA. In DNA, the CDR3 is TGTGCCAGCAGCTTAGCAGCGGGGGGGCCCCAGGATACGCAGTATTTT. Its protein is CASSLAAGGPQDTQYF.

This clonotype was picked up many times. The chain links TRBV7-9 to TRBJ1-1; perhaps TRBD1 as D (6 bases). Trimming took 5 bases from V and 1 from J, leaving 8 bases between them. CDR1 and CDR2 from the germline V gene are SEHNR and FQNEAQ (reference sequence). This CDR3 is built from 13 residues. CDR3 sequence reads: CASSQGQNTEAFF. The CDR3 DNA is TGTGCCAGCAGCCAGGGACAGAACACTGAAGCTTTCTTT. The entire variable domain, with the rest obtained from reference TRBV7-9 and TRBJ1-1, is as follows: DTGVSQNPRHKITKRGQNVTFRCDPISEHNRLYWYRQTLGQGPEFLTYFQNEAQLEKSRLLSDRFSAERPKGSFSTLEIQRTEQGDSAMYLCASSQGQNTEAFFGQGTRLTVV.

This sequence joins TRBV5-1 and TRBJ2-3, with 12 bases lining up with TRBD2. This CDR3 region has 18 residues. Germline V CDR1 and CDR2: SGHRS, YFSETQ. Trimming took 4 bases from V and 1 from J; bases not matched to a gene: 10. The CDR3 region has the DNA TGCGCCAGCAGCCCTAAGGCTAGCGGGGGGGCCGGCACAGATACGCAGTATTTT. Encoded protein: CASSPKASGGAGTDTQYF.

In its sample, this clonotype was seen many times. The V and J genes are TRBV12-3 or TRBV12-4 and TRBJ2-3; 13 nucleotides line up with TRBD2. Trimming at V came to 4 bases and at J to 4 bases, leaving 2 bases not matched to a gene. The length of the CDR3 is 15 residues. As DNA, the CDR3 is TGTGCCAGCAGTTATGGACTAGCGGGAGCAGATACGCAGTATTTT. This translates into CASSYGLAGADTQYF.

The sample holds many counts of this clonotype. The chain has TRBV11-2 and TRBJ2-4, with 7 bases that match TRBD1. This CDR3 has 14 amino acids. The ends lost 4 bases at V and 14 bases at J; junction bases unmatched: 14. The germline gives CDR1 SGHAT, CDR2 FQNNGV. In DNA, the CDR3 is TGTGCCAGCAGCTCGACAGGGACGACGGGTTTTAAGTACTTC. This gives the protein CASSSTGTTGFKYF.

The chain is built from TRBV5-1 and TRBJ1-2, with no clear D. Germline V CDR1 and CDR2: SGHRS, YFSETQ. V was pared by 2 bases and J by 4 bases, with 9 bases between. The CDR3 spans 13 residues. The CDR3 sequence is CASSFEVTYGYTF. The CDR3 region has the DNA TGCGCCAGCAGCTTCGAAGTCACCTATGGCTACACCTTC.